Below, 5 T cell receptor beta chains from the same sample are listed, as sequenced in a study of regulatory T cells in long-lasting Graves disease (dated by TCRdb to about 2021). Taken with the paper, the label for time point translates to: newly diagnosed GD, antithyroid drugs for less than 3 months. For both TCR sequencing and RNA sequencing, RNA was extracted from PBMCs using TRIzol. Library method: multiplex PCR. TCRdb shows the sequencer as Illumina HiSeq 4000. TCR beta libraries were built with iRepertoire HTBI primers and Arm-PCR amplification of CDR3 regions. TCRdb ran its own pipeline on the public reads, namely fastp trimming at Q25 and MiXCR clone calling, and kept in-frame beta chains. For every CDR3 protein sequence, its rows merge into one entry that carries the most common genes and DNA. The table for this sample lists hundreds of thousands of distinct CDR3 sequences; roughly a sixth of them were counted only once. The biggest ten clones account for 12% of the sample.

These data were also reused for a study on T cells in Graves' hyperthyroidism and ophthalmopathy.

Sequences were derived from peripheral blood mononuclear cells (PBMCs), sampled at new diagnosis, from a patient treated with antithyroid drugs. The receptors come from a man aged 18 to 30 with Graves disease. Donor details come from another sample of the same person, matched by shared clones.

This clonotype occurred many times. V and J are TRBV5-1 and TRBJ2-1; TRBD2 aligns across 8 bases. The CDR3 is 16 amino acids. CDR1 is SGHRS, CDR2 YFSETQ, per germline. Trimming removed 5 bases from V and 8 bases from J; junction bases left unmatched: 15. CDR3 residues: CASRKRAGVLTDEQFF. The CDR3 DNA reads as TGCGCCAGCAGAAAGAGAGCGGGAGTCTTGACGGATGAGCAGTTCTTC.

The J gene is TRBJ2-3, the V gene TRBV10-2, with D uncertain. The CDR3 has 13 amino acids. V was pared by 3 bases and J by 6 bases, with 10 bases between. Germline V lookup: CDR1 WSHSY, CDR2 SAAADI. The CDR3 here is CASSDATRDTQYF. In nucleotides, the CDR3 is TGCGCCAGCAGTGACGCGACGCGGGATACGCAGTATTTT.

This clonotype was recorded once. The CDR3, as DNA: TGTGCCAGCTCTAGGAGGCGGGGAACCGGGGAGCTGTTTTTT. The encoded protein is CASSRRRGTGELFF. V usage is TRBV6-1 and J usage is TRBJ2-2, with D perhaps matching TRBD2 (6 bases). The ends were cut back, 8 bases at V and 5 bases at J, with 15 bases in the middle. CDR1 is MNHNS, CDR2 SASEGT, per germline. This CDR3 is built from 14 residues.

This clonotype was seen at least ten times. The chain has TRBV20-1 and TRBJ2-7, with D hard to call. The CDR3 totals 13 residues. Trimming took 6 bases from V and 0 from J, leaving 12 bases between them. Per the germline V gene, CDR1 is DFQATT and CDR2 is SNEGSKA (reference sequence). The CDR3 coding sequence is TGCAGTGCCCCGCCGACTGACTCCTACGAGCAGTACTTC. Amino acids: CSAPPTDSYEQYF.

The chain's CDR3 is CASSQKSSGGIDTQYF. The CDR3 bases are TGTGCCAGCAGCCAAAAATCTAGCGGTGGGATAGATACGCAGTATTTT. This chain connects TRBV3-1 to TRBJ2-3, with 7 bases that match TRBD2. This CDR3 is 16 amino acids long. CDR1 is LGHDT and CDR2 is YNNKEL in the germline V gene (reference sequence). With 2 bases clipped from V and 5 bases from J, the junction kept 10 bases outside the gene matches.